One and the same sample provided the 3 T cell receptor beta chains below, sequenced in a study of CD4 T cells in relation to SARS-CoV-2 and coronaviruses. Their recognized antigens are unknown. CD4+ T cells from unexposed donors were obtained before the COVID-19 pandemic (2011-2018). CD4+ T cells were isolated from the cells after around 9 days of culture. Profiling relied on immunoSEQ multiplex PCR, and the TCRdb table lists in-frame clones only, not all of them. The sample includes 20,000 to 25,000 clones, over 60% of them seen just once. Material for sequencing was CD4+ T cells from PBMCs, cultured in vitro. The receptors shown here come from a human donor in good health.

This clone occurred once. The V gene is TRBV6-5, the J gene TRBJ2-2; 8 nucleotides match TRBD2. The CDR3 spans 15 residues. Trimming removed 5 bases from V and 5 bases from J; junction bases left unmatched: 7. CDR1 is MNHEY and CDR2 is SVGAGI in the germline V gene. The CDR3 is CASSPLREGTGELFF. The CDR3 nucleotides read TGTGCCAGCAGTCCCCTACGGGAGGGGACCGGGGAGCTGTTTTTT.

This clone was detected only once. The rearrangement joins TRBV19 to TRBJ1-3; D ambiguous. The length of the CDR3 is 17 residues. Per germline, CDR1 LNHDA and CDR2 SQIVND (reference sequence). Trimming removed 1 base from V and 0 bases from J, with 13 bases in between. CDR3 sequence: CASSIGPSPSSGNTIYF. The CDR3 DNA reads TGTGCCAGTAGTATAGGTCCCAGCCCGAGCTCTGGAAACACCATATATTTT.

The CDR3 region is CASSLARLAGRTDTQYF. In DNA form, the CDR3 reads TGTGCCAGCAGCTTAGCCCGACTAGCGGGGCGCACAGATACGCAGTATTTT. This rearrangement joins TRBV11-2 to TRBJ2-3; 11 nucleotides line up with TRBD2. This CDR3 has 17 residues. Germline V CDR1 and CDR2: SGHAT, FQNNGV. Losses at the gene ends were 1 base for V and 1 base for J; bases not matched to a gene: 4.